A single sample gave rise to the 4 T cell receptor beta chains below, sequenced in a study of Graves' ophthalmopathy and Graves' hyperthyroidism. Researchers took RNA transcripts and amplified TCR beta CDR3 regions from them. An initial RT-PCR round employing HTBI primers preceded a second-round multiplex PCR. Using its own MiXCR run on the multiplex PCR reads, TCRdb lists one record per CDR3 protein. This table holds 500,000 to 700,000 distinct CDR3 sequences, about a fifth found once. Sequencing was done on a sample of peripheral blood. Receptors were obtained from a woman between 18 and 29 years old with stable Graves' hyperthyroidism. Some clones in this sample may be carry-over from other donors' samples.

Remarks on this clonotype: A much larger clone lies a single base off, so this may be a read error. The rearrangement links TRBV6-5 to TRBJ1-2; D uncertain. The CDR3 has 14 residues. CDR1 and CDR2 from the germline V gene are MNHEY and SVGAGI. CDR3 in amino acids: CAISNSGRRNGYTF. The CDR3 coding sequence is TGTGCCATCAGTAACTCGGGGAGACGGAATGGCTACACCTTC.

This clonotype was detected many times. The gene calls are TRBV5-4 and TRBJ2-2, with 8 bases fitting TRBD1. Germline V gives CDR1 SGHNT, CDR2 YYREEE (reference sequence). J lost 0 bases, V lost 1 base, and 11 bases had no gene match. CDR3 length equals 19 residues. The CDR3 loop is CASSLKPGGLPTNTGELFF. DNA for the CDR3: TGTGCCAGCAGCTTGAAGCCAGGGGGCCTCCCTACGAACACCGGGGAGCTGTTTTTT.

This clonotype was recorded at least ten times. V is TRBV6-1 and J is TRBJ1-5; 11 nucleotides line up with TRBD1. The CDR3 is made up of 16 amino acids. The V gene end was trimmed by 7 bases and the J gene end by 6 bases; junction bases not matched to a gene: 11. Germline values: CDR1 MNHNS, CDR2 SASEGT. In DNA form, the CDR3 reads TGTGCCAGCAATAGAGTAGGGGACAGGGGGTTTCAGCCCCAGCATTTT. It translates to CASNRVGDRGFQPQHF.

V usage is TRBV30 and J usage is TRBJ2-5; 7 bases map to TRBD2. There are 14 residues in the CDR3. The ends lost 2 bases at V and 2 bases at J; junction bases unmatched: 5. The germline CDR1 and CDR2 sequences are GTSNPN and SVGIG (reference sequence). The CDR3 coding sequence is TGTGCCTGGAGTCGATGGGACTATCAAGAGACCCAGTACTTC. Translation gives CAWSRWDYQETQYF.